What follows are 2 T cell receptor beta chains derived from one specimen sequenced in a study of radiation and T cells in renal cell carcinoma. Some clones are missing from TCRdb's copy, which holds only in-frame ones; the method was immunoSEQ multiplex PCR. The sample records tens of thousands of clones, 70% to 90% being singletons. Time point reported: blood 4 weeks post-SBRT, at nephrectomy. Described treatment: 15 Gy SBRT to primary tumor, nephrectomy 4 weeks later. This specimen was blood, taken from a patient whose treatment included radiotherapy and nephrectomy. These receptors were collected from a woman aged 70-85 years with renal cell carcinoma.

The chain carries TRBV19 and TRBJ1-1; D unresolved. Germline lookup yields CDR1 LNHDA and CDR2 SQIVND (reference sequence). The CDR3 spans 13 residues. V was trimmed by 4 bases and J by 3 bases, leaving 9 bases between them. The CDR3, as DNA: TGTGCCAGTAGTAACTCGGGTGACACTGAAGCTTTCTTT. It translates to CASSNSGDTEAFF.

The chain combines TRBV7-2 with TRBJ2-3, with TRBD1 identical over 8 bases. The CDR3 loop spans 15 amino acids. V dropped 4 bases and J dropped 9; count of bases not matched to a gene: 12. CDR1 and CDR2 from the germline V gene are SGHTA and FQGNSA. CDR3 nucleotides: TGTGCCAGCAGCTCTCAACAGGGGGTCGCTGTGACGCAGTATTTT. This codes for CASSSQQGVAVTQYF.